This T cell receptor beta chain was obtained from a study of siplizumab effects on memory and regulatory T cells. Comment on this clone: The target antigen is unknown.

Each sample had around 9.1 x 10^4 TCR templates assayed. Sequenced by immunoSEQ multiplex PCR; TCRdb stores in-frame clones only, minus some. The table records about 120,000 clones, just under 95% of them present only once. Study findings and constraints: Naive or memory phenotype assignment was not possible for roughly 80-95% of proliferating CD4+ or CD8+ clones. A significant reduction in alloreactive sequences traceable to unstimulated CD4+ memory cells was produced by siplizumab. Naive T cell populations appeared to exhibit greater diversity than memory cells and appeared to be major alloresponse contributors.

Trimming took 5 bases from V and 0 from J, leaving 14 bases between them. Per the germline V gene, CDR1 is SGHNT and CDR2 is YYREEE (reference sequence). The CDR3 runs to 15 residues. This TCR was sampled from a human donor in good health. The sample comprised non-Treg CD4+ T cells sorted from blood. The rearrangement joins TRBV5-4 to TRBJ1-1, with TRBD1 as a possible D gene (6 bases). The CDR3 nucleotides read TGTGCCAGCAGACGTACCAGGGGACTGAACACTGAAGCTTTCTTT. As protein: CASRRTRGLNTEAFF.